The 6 T cell receptor beta chains below were found in one sample sequenced in a study of blood T cell repertoires in COVID-19 (dated by TCRdb to 2018 to 2021). Library construction relied on the immunoSEQ multiplex PCR assay. TCRdb holds this immuneACCESS table with in-frame rearrangements only. Some clones are missing; in checked studies, unresolved V genes explain under half, and the rest has no known cause. For this sample the table gives a few hundred thousand clones, of which approximately 85% were detected only once. Approximately 13% of the sample is held by the ten biggest clonotypes. The material sequenced was peripheral blood. The receptors here all came from a man aged 80 or over with acute or convalescent COVID-19.

The chain employs TRBV23-1 and TRBJ2-5, with 7 bases fitting TRBD1. TRBV23-1 is labeled an ORF, and its function is uncertain. V lost 11 bases, J lost 4 bases, and 13 bases stayed unmatched. The CDR3 sequence is 14 residues long. Here the CDR3 reads CAGPGTVGPETQYF. For the CDR3, the DNA is TGCGCCGGCCCTGGGACAGTGGGTCCAGAGACCCAGTACTTC.

This clone was seen just once. The J gene is TRBJ1-2, the V gene TRBV9; maybe TRBD1 (6 bases). The CDR3 has 14 amino acids. Trimming pared 4 bases from V and 2 bases from J, leaving 12 bases between. Per the germline V gene, CDR1 is SGDLS and CDR2 is YYNGEE. The CDR3 DNA reads TGTGCCAGCAGCCTCGGACAGCAAAACTATGGCTACACCTTC. It codes for CASSLGQQNYGYTF.

The chain couples TRBV20-1 to TRBJ1-2; the D is unclear. V gave up 5 bases and J gave up 8 bases, with 12 bases separating them. The CDR3 length is 11 residues. The germline V gene encodes CDR1 DFQATT and CDR2 SNEGSKA (reference sequence). The chain's CDR3 is CSAPGGGGYTF. CDR3 bases: TGCAGTGCTCCCGGTGGAGGAGGCTACACCTTC.

The CDR3, as DNA: TGTGCCAGCAGTGAAGGTCCAGGGGTACATTCACCCCTCCACTTT. This encodes CASSEGPGVHSPLHF. The chain links TRBV2 to TRBJ1-6; tentative D call: TRBD1 (6 bases). There are 15 residues in the CDR3. Germline V lookup: CDR1 SNHLY, CDR2 FYNNEI. Trimming took 1 base from V and 8 from J, leaving 12 bases between them.

The V call is TRBV6-5, the J call TRBJ2-1, with D uncertain. With 4 bases removed from V and 3 bases from J, the gap between germline ends came to 13 bases. The length of the CDR3 is 15 residues. Germline V gene lookup returns CDR1 MNHEY and CDR2 SVGAGI. DNA of the CDR3: TGTGCCAGCAGTTTAACATCGCACGTCTACAATGAGCAGTTCTTC. Translating it yields CASSLTSHVYNEQFF.

The gene calls are TRBV5-1 and TRBJ2-1; TRBD1 is a possible D gene (6 bases). Deletions cut 2 bases from V and 1 base from J, with 16 bases between. Germline V gene data show CDR1 as SGHRS and CDR2 as YFSETQ. The CDR3 loop spans 17 amino acids. In DNA, the CDR3 is TGCGCCAGCAGCTTAAACAGGGAGCTCCTGTCCTACAATGAGCAGTTCTTC. Translating it yields CASSLNRELLSYNEQFF. Variable domain in full (rest from reference TRBV5-1 and TRBJ2-1): KAGVTQTPRYLIKTRGQQVTLSCSPISGHRSVSWYQQTPGQGLQFLFEYFSETQRNKGNFPGRFSGRQFSNSRSEMNVSTLELGDSALYLCASSLNRELLSYNEQFFGPGTRLTVL.